This T cell receptor beta chain was documented in a study of T cells after yellow fever vaccination. Trimming cost V 5 bases and J 11 bases, with 18 bases left between them. The germline gives CDR1 DFQATT, CDR2 SNEGSKA (reference sequence). The CDR3 is 13 residues long. One entry per CDR3 protein, called by TCRdb with MiXCR from the 5' RACE reads. Among about 160,000 distinct CDR3 sequences listed, 6% to 7.5% were seen once. This clonotype occurred a few times. The antigen is undetermined. Study outcomes and limitations: The study noted that FACS-sorted repertoires could contain abundant clonotypes contaminating from the bulk population. Subsequent to the booster, the majority of primary-vaccination clones reappeared (around 96% CD4, about 90% CD8).

The sample in question was CD4+ T cells sorted from PBMCs, obtained roughly 5 days after the first yellow fever vaccination. This sequence originates from a man younger than 30 who received the YFV17D yellow fever vaccine. The V and J genes are TRBV20-1 and TRBJ1-4, with a possible D match to TRBD1 (6 bases). CDR3: CSAQNPDRTKLFF. The CDR3 nucleotides are TGCAGTGCTCAGAACCCAGACAGGACCAAACTGTTTTTT.